This TCR beta chain was profiled in a study of blood T cell repertoires in COVID-19. Study-level background: Whether acute or convalescent, the COVID-19 samples came from the United States, Italy and Spain.

In the authors' methods: Amplification of reference gene primers was used by the study to estimate nucleated cell counts. Libraries were prepared by immunoSEQ multiplex PCR; TCRdb keeps only in-frame clonotypes and omits some of them. V and J calls plus clone size are reproduced from that table; the DNA served to infer D and trimming. This table has tens of thousands of clones, around 73% appearing once. Sequenced material: peripheral blood. This clonotype was obtained from a human donor in a cohort sampled during active or convalescent COVID-19.

The CDR3 DNA follows: TGTGCCGCCGCCGGGATGGACCAAGAGACCCAGTACTTC. Amino acid sequence: CAAAGMDQETQYF. The chain couples TRBV10-3 to TRBJ2-5; tentative D call: TRBD2 (5 bases). The CDR3 contains 13 residues. Germline V gives CDR1 ENHRY, CDR2 SYGVKD. V was shortened by 11 bases and J by 0 bases, with 13 bases between the two germline ends.